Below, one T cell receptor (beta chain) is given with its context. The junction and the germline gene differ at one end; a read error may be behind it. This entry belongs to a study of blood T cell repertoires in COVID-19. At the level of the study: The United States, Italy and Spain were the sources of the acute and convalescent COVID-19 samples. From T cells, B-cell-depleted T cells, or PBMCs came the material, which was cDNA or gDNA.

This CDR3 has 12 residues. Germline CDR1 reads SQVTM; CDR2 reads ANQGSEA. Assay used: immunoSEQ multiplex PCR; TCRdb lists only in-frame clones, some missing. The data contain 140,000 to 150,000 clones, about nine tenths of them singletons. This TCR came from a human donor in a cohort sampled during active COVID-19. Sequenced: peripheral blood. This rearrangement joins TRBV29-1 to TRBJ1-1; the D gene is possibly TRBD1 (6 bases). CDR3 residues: CSVEGGGLGAFF. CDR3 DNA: TGCAGCGTGGAAGGGGGGGGCCTGGGAGCTTTCTTT.